Below, one T cell receptor (beta chain) is given with its context. Its antigen remains unidentified. This cohort consisted of healthy bone marrow donors. The junction had 5 bases not matched to a gene; V was cut back by 3 bases and J by 5 bases. The CDR3 has 13 residues. Germline CDR1 and CDR2: GTSNPN and SVGIG (reference sequence). This entry comes from a study of cytomegalovirus exposure and HLA in healthy donors. Study in general: A preliminary data release comprised tens of millions of unique TCRs obtained from HLA-typed donors.

Broader study findings: In vitro data verified a few CMV-associated chains as specific for CMV antigens. Altogether, about 160 TCR beta chains were recorded as cytomegalovirus-associated.

The PCR had 60 Vbeta and 13 Jbeta primers. The data were produced by immunoSEQ multiplex PCR, yet TCRdb's version contains in-frame clones alone and is incomplete. Reported are about 130,000 clones; the ten largest clones contain roughly 1%. Sequencing used PBMCs. The chain recombines TRBV30 with TRBJ1-2; 8 bases match TRBD1. This receptor was taken from a man aged 18 to 29 in good health and CMV-seronegative. The CDR3 sequence: CAWSGQGSYGYTF. In nucleotides, the CDR3 is TGTGCCTGGAGCGGACAGGGAAGTTATGGCTACACCTTC.